Listed below are T cell receptor beta chains from one sample, sequenced in a study of blood T cell repertoires in COVID-19. The table came from immunoSEQ multiplex PCR; TCRdb's copy has only in-frame clones and leaves some out. In the table there are fewer than 30,000 clones, about 92% of which are singletons. Specimen: peripheral blood. The receptors derive from a human donor in a cohort sampled during active COVID-19. Both conserved end residues are part of each CDR3. A D gene is named only where the DNA matches it firmly. Size is stated for part of the rows, as once, few or many counts, or as a class when the clone is expanded.

clone size,J gene,CDR3 length,V gene,D gene,CDR3 protein,CDR3 DNA
-,TRBJ1-1,14,TRBV6-5,TRBD1,CASTLQGANTEAFF,TGTGCCAGCACCTTACAGGGGGCGAACACTGAAGCTTTCTTT
-,TRBJ2-1,13,TRBV12-3/TRBV12-4,TRBD1,CATKDRGTNEQFF,TGTGCCACTAAGGACAGGGGGACCAATGAGCAGTTCTTC
-,TRBJ1-1,17,TRBV9,TRBD1,CASRPGTDEGFNTEAFF,TGTGCCAGCAGGCCCGGGACAGACGAAGGTTTTAACACTGAAGCTTTCTTT
-,TRBJ1-1,15,TRBV5-6,-,CASSPGGTVNTEAFF,TGTGCCAGCAGCCCGGGGGGGACGGTAAACACTGAAGCTTTCTTT
-,TRBJ1-2,14,TRBV18,TRBD1,CASSPPGTAYGYTF,TGTGCCAGCTCACCACCCGGGACAGCCTATGGCTACACCTTC
-,TRBJ1-2,12,TRBV12-3/TRBV12-4,TRBD1,CASKDRLHGYTF,TGTGCCAGCAAGGACAGGCTGCATGGCTACACCTTC
-,TRBJ1-3,17,TRBV4-1,-,CASHSSDLGGRRNTIYF,TGCGCCAGCCACAGTTCCGATTTAGGTGGCCGTCGGAACACCATATATTTT
-,TRBJ2-3,14,TRBV7-9,TRBD2,CASPRGGSTDTQYF,TGTGCCAGCCCTCGGGGGGGTAGCACAGATACGCAGTATTTT
-,TRBJ1-3,16,TRBV6-1,-,CASSELGPQQGNTIYF,TGTGCCAGCAGTGAATTAGGCCCACAACAGGGAAACACCATATATTTT
-,TRBJ2-2,15,TRBV5-1,-,CASRPPSGGGGELFF,TGCGCCAGCAGACCCCCATCGGGGGGCGGCGGGGAGCTGTTTTTT
-,TRBJ2-3,15,TRBV5-4,-,CASSLAPGQPDTQYF,TGTGCCAGCAGCTTGGCCCCAGGACAGCCGGATACGCAGTATTTT
-,TRBJ1-5,15,TRBV9,TRBD1,CASSVGGTGNQPQHF,TGTGCCAGCAGCGTAGGTGGGACAGGTAATCAGCCCCAGCATTTT
-,TRBJ2-7,11,TRBV10-2,-,CASTAGYEQYF,TGCGCCAGCACCGCGGGTTACGAGCAGTACTTC
-,TRBJ1-3,14,TRBV27,-,CASSARGTGNTIYF,TGTGCCAGCAGTGCACGGGGGACTGGAAACACCATATATTTT
-,TRBJ2-2,16,TRBV11-2,TRBD1,CASRVGTGGRTGELFF,TGTGCCAGCAGAGTGGGGACAGGGGGCCGAACCGGGGAGCTGTTTTTT
-,TRBJ1-1,13,TRBV24-1,TRBD1,CATRDRGGTEAFF,TGTGCCACCAGAGACAGGGGAGGGACTGAAGCTTTCTTT
once,TRBJ2-7,15,TRBV10-3,-,CAISESIILTKEQYF,TGTGCCATCAGTGAGTCGATTATTCTAACTAAGGAGCAGTACTTC
-,TRBJ1-1,11,TRBV29-1,-,CSVVGVSEAFF,TGCAGCGTTGTAGGGGTATCTGAAGCTTTCTTT
-,TRBJ1-4,15,TRBV9,-,CASSPAGTRNEKLFF,TGTGCCAGCAGCCCTGCCGGGACAAGAAATGAAAAACTGTTTTTT
-,TRBJ2-3,14,TRBV29-1,TRBD2,CSVVRGGSTDTQYF,TGCAGCGTTGTTCGGGGGGGAAGCACAGATACGCAGTATTTT
once,TRBJ2-2,18,TRBV5-6,TRBD2,CASSGILAGGLNTGELFF,TGTGCCAGCAGCGGAATACTAGCGGGGGGGCTAAACACCGGGGAGCTGTTTTTT
-,TRBJ2-5,14,TRBV15,-,CATSLDSMQETQYF,TGTGCCACCAGCTTGGACAGTATGCAAGAGACCCAGTACTTC
-,TRBJ1-4,12,TRBV11-2,-,CASSSGSRGLFF,TGTGCCAGCAGCTCGGGGTCGCGGGGGCTGTTTTTT
-,TRBJ1-4,14,TRBV9,TRBD1,CATRGGTGGEKLFF,TGTGCCACTCGTGGTGGGACAGGGGGTGAAAAACTGTTTTTT
-,TRBJ1-2,13,TRBV28,TRBD1,CASSTGVGYGYTF,TGTGCCAGCTCGACAGGGGTTGGCTATGGCTACACCTTC
-,TRBJ1-2,14,TRBV5-1,-,CASSPEAGSYGYTF,TGCGCCAGCAGCCCCGAGGCGGGGAGTTATGGCTACACCTTC
-,TRBJ2-1,13,TRBV2,-,CASRGGGPNEQFF,TGTGCCAGCAGAGGGGGAGGGCCCAATGAGCAGTTCTTC